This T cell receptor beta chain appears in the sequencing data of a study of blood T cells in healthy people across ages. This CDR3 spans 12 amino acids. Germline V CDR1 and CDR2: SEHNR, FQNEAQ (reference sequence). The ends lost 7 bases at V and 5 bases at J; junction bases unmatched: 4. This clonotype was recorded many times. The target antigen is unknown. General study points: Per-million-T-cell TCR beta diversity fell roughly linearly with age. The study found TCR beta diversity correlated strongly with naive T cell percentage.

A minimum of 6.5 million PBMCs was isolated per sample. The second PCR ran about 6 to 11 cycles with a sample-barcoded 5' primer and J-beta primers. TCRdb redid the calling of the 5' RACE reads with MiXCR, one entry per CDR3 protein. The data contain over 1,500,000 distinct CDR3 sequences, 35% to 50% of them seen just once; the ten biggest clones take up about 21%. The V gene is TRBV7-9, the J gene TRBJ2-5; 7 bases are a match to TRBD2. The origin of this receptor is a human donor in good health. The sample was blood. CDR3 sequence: CASKGLSETQYF. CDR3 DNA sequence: TGTGCCAGCAAGGGACTATCGGAGACCCAGTACTTC.